Below, 17 T cell receptor beta chains from the same sample are listed, as sequenced in a study of neurological immune-mediated disorders. TCRdb itself ran the 5' RACE reads through MiXCR, one entry per CDR3 protein. The sample has around 60,000 distinct CDR3 sequences, under 3.5% seen once. The material sequenced was PBMCs. These receptor sequences come from a woman aged 55-70 years with multiple sclerosis.

The chain carries TRBV9 and TRBJ2-1, with 10 bases fitting TRBD2. Germline assignment: CDR1 SGDLS and CDR2 YYNGEE. V lost 4 bases and J lost 9; bases outside the gene matches: 10. This CDR3 region has 15 residues. In DNA form, the CDR3 reads TGTGCCAGCAGCTCCCGAGCGGGGGGGACTGGTGAGCAGTTCTTC. This codes for CASSSRAGGTGEQFF.

V gene TRBV7-6 combines with J gene TRBJ1-6; D is uncertain. Trimming pared 1 base from V and 5 bases from J, leaving 9 bases between. The CDR3 is 15 amino acids. Per germline, CDR1 SGHVS and CDR2 FNYEAQ. CDR3 in DNA: TGTGCCAGCAGCTTAGAAGGGCCCAATAATTCACCCCTCCACTTT. This codes for CASSLEGPNNSPLHF.

In its sample, this clonotype was seen many times. The J gene is TRBJ2-2, the V gene TRBV28, with D tentatively TRBD1 or TRBD2 (5 bases each). The V and J ends lost 6 bases and 3 bases respectively, with 11 bases between them. CDR3 length: 14 amino acids. Germline V gene sequence: CDR1 MDHEN, CDR2 SYDVKM. The chain's CDR3 is CASSRGAYTGELFF. The CDR3 DNA reads as TGTGCCAGCAGCAGAGGGGCGTACACCGGGGAGCTGTTTTTT.

This clonotype was detected many times. This sequence joins TRBV7-3 and TRBJ2-1; 8 bases are a match to TRBD1. The CDR3 extends over 18 amino acids. The V segment lost 4 bases and the J segment 1 base; nucleotides outside the gene matches: 12. Per the germline V gene, CDR1 is SGHTA and CDR2 is FQGTGA. CDR3 protein: CASSSMSPGTGSYNEQFF. The DNA of the CDR3 is TGTGCCAGCAGCTCAATGTCCCCGGGGACAGGATCCTACAATGAGCAGTTCTTC.

This clonotype was picked up many times. The chain carries TRBV5-1 and TRBJ2-2; D possibly corresponds to TRBD1 (5 bases). Germline V gene sequence: CDR1 SGHRS, CDR2 YFSETQ. The CDR3 contains 15 residues. Trimming shortened V by 6 bases and J by 4 bases, and 16 bases separated the two germline ends. In nucleotides, the CDR3 is TGCGCCAGCAAGGAAGGACAATTCTCCACCGGGGAGCTGTTTTTT. It encodes CASKEGQFSTGELFF.

This clonotype was recorded at least ten times. The rearrangement uses TRBV27 and TRBJ2-2, with TRBD1 matching 10 bases. Germline V gene data show CDR1 as MNHEY and CDR2 as SMNVEV (reference sequence). Trimming cost V 6 bases and J 3 bases; bases outside gene matches: 1. The CDR3 is 14 residues long. CDR3 in DNA: TGTGCCAGCAGGGGACAGGGGTACACCGGGGAGCTGTTTTTT. Its protein is CASRGQGYTGELFF.

This clonotype was counted at least ten times. V usage is TRBV12-3 or TRBV12-4 and J usage is TRBJ2-5; TRBD1 matches at 9 bases. The V gene end was trimmed by 5 bases and the J gene end by 5 bases; junction bases not matched to a gene: 9. This CDR3 has 15 residues. The CDR3 loop reads CASSQDRGFGETQYF. In nucleotides, the CDR3 is TGTGCCAGCAGTCAGGACAGGGGATTCGGGGAGACCCAGTACTTC.

This clonotype occurred a few times. The chain combines TRBV2 with TRBJ2-4, with unresolved D. Trimming removed 0 bases from V and 7 bases from J, with 13 bases in between. CDR3 length: 15 amino acids. Germline loops: CDR1 SNHLY, CDR2 FYNNEI. The CDR3 loop reads CASSEAGLWSNIQYF. DNA for the CDR3: TGTGCCAGCAGTGAAGCGGGCCTTTGGTCTAACATTCAGTACTTC. The full variable domain, rest sourced from reference TRBV2 and TRBJ2-4, is EPEVTQTPSHQVTQMGQEVILRCVPISNHLYFYWYRQILGQKVEFLVSFYNNEISEKSEIFDDQFSVERPDGSNFTLKIRSTKLEDSAMYFCASSEAGLWSNIQYFGAGTRLSVL.

In this sample, this clonotype turned up many times. The junction and the germline gene differ at one end; a read error may be behind it. The chain has TRBV7-3 and TRBJ2-3, with 9 nucleotides matching TRBD2. This CDR3 spans 16 amino acids. Germline-derived CDR1 and CDR2 are SGHTA and FQGTGA. CDR3 protein: CASSPSGGTSIDTQYF. CDR3 DNA sequence: TGTGCCAGCAGCCCCTCCGGGGGGACTAGCATAGATACGCAGTATTTT. Full variable domain (rest looked up from reference TRBV7-3 and TRBJ2-3): GAGVSQTPSNKVTEKGKYVELRCDPISGHTALYWYRQSLGQGPEFLIYFQGTGAADDSGLPNDRFFAVRPEGSVSTLKIQRTERGDSAVYLCASSPSGGTSIDTQYFGPGTRLTVL.

This clonotype was observed many times. The rearrangement links TRBV29-1 to TRBJ1-1; a weak D match, TRBD1 (6 bases). Germline-derived CDR1 and CDR2 are SQVTM and ANQGSEA. V was pared by 6 bases and J by 0 bases, with 14 bases between. The CDR3 covers 14 residues. The CDR3 sequence: CSVRTAAMNTEAFF. The CDR3 bases are TGCAGCGTCCGGACAGCGGCCATGAACACTGAAGCTTTCTTT.

As concerns this clonotype: A much bigger clone sits one base away, suggesting this may be a read error. The V gene is TRBV15, the J gene TRBJ1-4; possible D gene TRBD1, 5 bases. The V gene's germline CDR1 is LNHNV and CDR2 YYDKDF (reference sequence). The CDR3 extends over 12 amino acids. CDR3 sequence reads: CDTRDGAGKLFF. The CDR3 nucleotides are TGTGACACCCGTGATGGGGCTGGAAAACTGTTTTTT.

This clonotype was seen ten or more times. The chain recombines TRBV5-1 with TRBJ2-3, with D perhaps matching TRBD2 (5 bases). Between the trimmed V and J ends, which lost 0 bases and 2 bases, there was a span of 10 bases. The CDR3 loop spans 15 amino acids. CDR1 and CDR2 from the germline V gene are SGHRS and YFSETQ. The CDR3 nucleotides are TGCGCCAGCAGCTTGGGACTACATAACACAGATACGCAGTATTTT. It yields the protein CASSLGLHNTDTQYF.

This clonotype was detected many times. The V and J genes are TRBV5-1 and TRBJ2-5; D could derive from TRBD1 or TRBD2 (5 bases each). Germline-derived CDR1 and CDR2 are SGHRS and YFSETQ. The CDR3 is 13 amino acids. Trimming took 0 bases from V and 4 from J, leaving 7 bases between them. The CDR3, as DNA: TGCGCCAGCAGCTTGGGGGACCGAGAGACCCAGTACTTC. Encoded protein: CASSLGDRETQYF. Supplemented by reference TRBV5-1 and TRBJ2-5, the full variable domain reads KAGVTQTPRYLIKTRGQQVTLSCSPISGHRSVSWYQQTPGQGLQFLFEYFSETQRNKGNFPGRFSGRQFSNSRSEMNVSTLELGDSALYLCASSLGDRETQYFGPGTRLLVL.

This clonotype has at least ten counts. This chain links TRBV20-1 with TRBJ2-7; 7 bases align to TRBD1. The trim removed 0 bases at V and 4 bases at J, leaving 9 bases unmatched. CDR1 and CDR2 (germline): DFQATT, SNEGSKA (reference sequence). CDR3 length: 15 residues. DNA for the CDR3: TGCAGTGCTAGAGAAACCGGGACAGCTATTTACGAGCAGTACTTC. Translation gives CSARETGTAIYEQYF.

This clonotype was recorded many times. This rearrangement joins TRBV12-3 or TRBV12-4 to TRBJ1-2; no clear D gene. The CDR3 is 16 residues long. Trimming pared 7 bases from V and 6 bases from J, leaving 24 bases between. This CDR3 is CASIQLGRVREDGYTF. CDR3 DNA sequence: TGTGCCAGCATCCAACTCGGACGGGTTCGGGAGGATGGCTACACCTTC.

This clonotype was seen repeatedly, ten times or more. The V call is TRBV29-1, the J call TRBJ2-5; a possible D gene is TRBD1 (6 bases). The CDR3 runs 15 residues. CDR1 SQVTM and CDR2 ANQGSEA come from the germline V gene. Trimming left V 6 bases short and J 7 bases short, with 24 bases between. CDR3 nucleotides: TGCAGCGTAAACGGGATGACAGGCCCAACCCTGACCCAGTACTTC. It is translated as CSVNGMTGPTLTQYF.

This clonotype was counted ten times or more. The chain carries TRBV20-1 and TRBJ2-1; D is undetermined. CDR1 is DFQATT, CDR2 SNEGSKA, per germline (reference sequence). The ends were cut back, 0 bases at V and 9 bases at J, with 12 bases in the middle. The CDR3 runs to 13 residues. The CDR3 is CSARDFSGFEQFF. In nucleotides, the CDR3 is TGCAGTGCTAGAGATTTTTCGGGCTTTGAGCAGTTCTTC.